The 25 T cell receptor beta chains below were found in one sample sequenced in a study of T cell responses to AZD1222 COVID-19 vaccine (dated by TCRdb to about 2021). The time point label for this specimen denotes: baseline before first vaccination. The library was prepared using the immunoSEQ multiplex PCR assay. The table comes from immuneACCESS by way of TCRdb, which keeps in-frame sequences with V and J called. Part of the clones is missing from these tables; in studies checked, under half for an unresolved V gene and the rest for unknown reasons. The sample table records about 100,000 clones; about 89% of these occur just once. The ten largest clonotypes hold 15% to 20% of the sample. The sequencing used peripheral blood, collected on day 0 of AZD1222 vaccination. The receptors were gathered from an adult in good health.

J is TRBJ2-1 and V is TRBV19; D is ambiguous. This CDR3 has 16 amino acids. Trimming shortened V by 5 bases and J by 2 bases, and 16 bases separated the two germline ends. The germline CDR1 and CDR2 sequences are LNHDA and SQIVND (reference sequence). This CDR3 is CASSSLSPGPYNEQFF. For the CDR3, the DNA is TGTGCCAGTAGTTCGTTGTCCCCCGGCCCCTACAATGAGCAGTTCTTC.

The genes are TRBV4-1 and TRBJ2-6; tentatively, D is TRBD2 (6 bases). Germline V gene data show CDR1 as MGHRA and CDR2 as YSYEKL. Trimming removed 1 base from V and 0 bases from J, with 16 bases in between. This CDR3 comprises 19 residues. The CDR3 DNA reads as TGCGCCAGCAGCCAAGGGGAGGTAGGACAAAACTCTGGGGCCAACGTCCTGACTTTC. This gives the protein CASSQGEVGQNSGANVLTF.

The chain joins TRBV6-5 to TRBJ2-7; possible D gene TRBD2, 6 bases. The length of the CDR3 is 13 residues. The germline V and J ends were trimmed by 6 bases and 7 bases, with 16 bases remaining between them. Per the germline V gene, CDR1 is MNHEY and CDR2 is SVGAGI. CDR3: CASRPGSGGEQYF. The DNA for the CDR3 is TGTGCCAGCAGACCCGGGAGTGGGGGGGAGCAGTACTTC.

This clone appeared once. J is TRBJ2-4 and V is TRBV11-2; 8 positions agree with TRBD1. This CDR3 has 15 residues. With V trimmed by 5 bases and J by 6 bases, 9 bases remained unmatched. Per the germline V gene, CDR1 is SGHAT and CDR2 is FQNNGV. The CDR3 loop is CASSLIQGAGNIQYF. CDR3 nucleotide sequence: TGTGCCAGCAGCCTCATCCAGGGGGCGGGAAACATTCAGTACTTC.

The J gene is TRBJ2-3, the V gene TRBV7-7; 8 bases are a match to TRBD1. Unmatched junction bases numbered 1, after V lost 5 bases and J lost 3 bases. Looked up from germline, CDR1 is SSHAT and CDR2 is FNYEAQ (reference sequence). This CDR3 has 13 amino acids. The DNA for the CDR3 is TGTGCCAGCAGCCGACAGGGGACAGATACGCAGTATTTT. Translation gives CASSRQGTDTQYF.

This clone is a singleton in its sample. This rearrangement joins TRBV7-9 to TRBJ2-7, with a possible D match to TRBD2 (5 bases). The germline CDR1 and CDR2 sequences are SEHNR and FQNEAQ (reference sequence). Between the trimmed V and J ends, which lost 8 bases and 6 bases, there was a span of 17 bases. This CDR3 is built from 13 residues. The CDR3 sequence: CASSRPGSGEQYF. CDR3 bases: TGTGCCAGCTCTCGACCGGGGTCAGGCGAGCAGTACTTC.

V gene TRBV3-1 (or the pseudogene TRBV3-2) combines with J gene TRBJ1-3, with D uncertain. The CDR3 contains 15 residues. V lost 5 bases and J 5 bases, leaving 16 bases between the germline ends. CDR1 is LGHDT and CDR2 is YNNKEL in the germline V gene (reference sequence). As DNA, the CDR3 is TGTGCCAGCAGCGGCCAGGACCCGAGGAGAAACACCATATATTTT. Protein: CASSGQDPRRNTIYF.

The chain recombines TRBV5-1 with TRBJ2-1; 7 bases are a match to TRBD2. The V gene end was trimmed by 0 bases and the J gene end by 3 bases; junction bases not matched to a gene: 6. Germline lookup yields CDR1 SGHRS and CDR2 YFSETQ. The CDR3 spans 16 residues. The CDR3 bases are TGCGCCAGCAGCTTGGACCCCCAGCGGGACTACAATGAGCAGTTCTTC. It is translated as CASSLDPQRDYNEQFF.

As DNA, the CDR3 is TGCACCAGCAGCTCAGGTCGCGGGAGGGCCCTTATCTGTTACAATGAGCAGTTCTTC. Translation: CTSSSGRGRALICYNEQFF. This chain joins TRBV1 and TRBJ2-1; the table's D call of TRBD2 was not tested on the DNA. TRBV1 is reported as a pseudogene. CDR3 size: 19 residues.

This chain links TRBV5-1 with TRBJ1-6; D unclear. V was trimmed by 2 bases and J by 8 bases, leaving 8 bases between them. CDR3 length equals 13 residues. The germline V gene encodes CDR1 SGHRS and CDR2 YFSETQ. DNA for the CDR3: TGCGCCAGCAGCTTTCGTTGGGATTCACCCCTCCACTTT. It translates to CASSFRWDSPLHF. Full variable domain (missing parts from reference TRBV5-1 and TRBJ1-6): KAGVTQTPRYLIKTRGQQVTLSCSPISGHRSVSWYQQTPGQGLQFLFEYFSETQRNKGNFPGRFSGRQFSNSRSEMNVSTLELGDSALYLCASSFRWDSPLHFGNGTRLTVT.

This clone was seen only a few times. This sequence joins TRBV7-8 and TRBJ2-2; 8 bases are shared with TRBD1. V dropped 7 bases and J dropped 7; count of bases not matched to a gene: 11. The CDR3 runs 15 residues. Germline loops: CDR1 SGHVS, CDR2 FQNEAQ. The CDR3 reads CASNPVTGEFGELFF. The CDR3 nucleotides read TGTGCCAGCAACCCCGTGACAGGGGAATTCGGGGAGCTGTTTTTT.

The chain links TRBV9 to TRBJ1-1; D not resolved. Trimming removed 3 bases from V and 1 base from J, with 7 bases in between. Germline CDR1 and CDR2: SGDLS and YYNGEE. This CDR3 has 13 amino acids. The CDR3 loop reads CASSGYPNTEAFF. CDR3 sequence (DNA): TGTGCCAGCAGCGGGTATCCGAACACTGAAGCTTTCTTT.

CDR3 in DNA: TGCGCCAGCAACCCAGGGGGTAATGAAAAACTGTTTTTT. Its protein is CASNPGGNEKLFF. The rearrangement joins TRBV5-1 to TRBJ1-4, with 7 bases matching TRBD1. The CDR3 is made up of 13 amino acids. Germline CDR1 and CDR2: SGHRS and YFSETQ. The trim removed 6 bases at V and 4 bases at J, leaving 3 bases unmatched.

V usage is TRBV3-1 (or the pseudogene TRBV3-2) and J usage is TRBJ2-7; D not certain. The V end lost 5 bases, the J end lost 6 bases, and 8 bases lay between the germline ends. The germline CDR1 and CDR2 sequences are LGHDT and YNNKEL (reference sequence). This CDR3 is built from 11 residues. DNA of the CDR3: TGTGCCAGCAGCTCCTATTTCGAGCAGTACTTC. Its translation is CASSSYFEQYF.

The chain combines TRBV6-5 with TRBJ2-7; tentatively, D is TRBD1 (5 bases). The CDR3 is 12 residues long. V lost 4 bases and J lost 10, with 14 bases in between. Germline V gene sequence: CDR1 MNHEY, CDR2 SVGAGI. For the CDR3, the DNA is TGTGCCAGCAGTTTGGACATTCCCGACCAGTACTTC. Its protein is CASSLDIPDQYF.

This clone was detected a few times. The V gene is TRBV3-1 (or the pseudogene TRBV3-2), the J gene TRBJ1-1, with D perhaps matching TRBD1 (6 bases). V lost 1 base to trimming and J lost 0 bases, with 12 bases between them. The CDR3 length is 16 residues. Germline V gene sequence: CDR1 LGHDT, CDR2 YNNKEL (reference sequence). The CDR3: CASSQVGQRLNTEAFF. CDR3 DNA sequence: TGTGCCAGCAGCCAAGTAGGACAGCGCCTGAACACTGAAGCTTTCTTT.

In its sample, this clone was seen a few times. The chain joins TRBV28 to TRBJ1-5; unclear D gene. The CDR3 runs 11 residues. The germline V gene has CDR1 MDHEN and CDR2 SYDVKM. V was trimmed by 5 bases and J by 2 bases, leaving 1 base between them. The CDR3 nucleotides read TGTGCCAGCAGTGGCAATCAGCCCCAGCATTTT. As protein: CASSGNQPQHF. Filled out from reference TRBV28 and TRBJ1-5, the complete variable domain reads DVKVTQSSRYLVKRTGEKVFLECVQDMDHENMFWYRQDPGLGLRLIYFSYDVKMKEKGDIPEGYSVSREKKERFSLILESASTNQTSMYLCASSGNQPQHFGDGTRLSIL.

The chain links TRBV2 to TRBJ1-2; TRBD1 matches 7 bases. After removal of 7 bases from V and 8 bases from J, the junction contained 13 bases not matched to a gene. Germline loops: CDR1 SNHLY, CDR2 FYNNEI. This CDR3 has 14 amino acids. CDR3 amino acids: CASTRDSFWGGYTF. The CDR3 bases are TGTGCCAGCACACGGGACAGCTTCTGGGGAGGCTACACCTTC. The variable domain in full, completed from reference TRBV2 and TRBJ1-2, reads EPEVTQTPSHQVTQMGQEVILRCVPISNHLYFYWYRQILGQKVEFLVSFYNNEISEKSEIFDDQFSVERPDGSNFTLKIRSTKLEDSAMYFCASTRDSFWGGYTFGSGTRLTVV.

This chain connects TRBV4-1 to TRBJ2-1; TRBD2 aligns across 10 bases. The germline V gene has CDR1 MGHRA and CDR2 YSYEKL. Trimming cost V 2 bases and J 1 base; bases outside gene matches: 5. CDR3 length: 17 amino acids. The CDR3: CASSQPGLAHSYNEQFF. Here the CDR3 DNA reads TGCGCCAGCAGCCAACCGGGACTAGCGCATTCCTACAATGAGCAGTTCTTC.

The CDR3: CASSFTSGSSYEQYF. The CDR3 coding sequence is TGCGCCAGCAGTTTTACTAGCGGGTCCTCCTACGAGCAGTACTTC. The chain links TRBV5-1 to TRBJ2-7; 9 nucleotides line up with TRBD2. The CDR3 length is 15 residues. Germline V gene sequence: CDR1 SGHRS, CDR2 YFSETQ. Trimming at V came to 5 bases and at J to 0 bases, leaving 6 bases not matched to a gene.

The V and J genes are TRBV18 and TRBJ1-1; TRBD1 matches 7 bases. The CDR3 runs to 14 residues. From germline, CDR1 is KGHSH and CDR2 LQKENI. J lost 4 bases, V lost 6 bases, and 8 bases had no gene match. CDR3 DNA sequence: TGTGCCAGCTCCGTGACAGGGTCGGGCACTGAAGCTTTCTTT. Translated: CASSVTGSGTEAFF.

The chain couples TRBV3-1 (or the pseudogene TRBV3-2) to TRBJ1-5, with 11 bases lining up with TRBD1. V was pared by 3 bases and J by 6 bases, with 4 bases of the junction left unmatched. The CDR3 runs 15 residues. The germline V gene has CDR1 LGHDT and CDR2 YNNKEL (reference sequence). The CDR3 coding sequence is TGTGCCAGCAGCCAGGGACAGGGGGTAGGTCAGCCCCAGCATTTT. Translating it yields CASSQGQGVGQPQHF.

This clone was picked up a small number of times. The CDR3 region is CASRGGTGGFSGNTIYF. In DNA form, the CDR3 reads TGTGCCAGTCGAGGGGGGACAGGGGGTTTCTCTGGAAACACCATATATTTT. The chain has TRBV27 and TRBJ1-3, with 11 bases fitting TRBD1. Germline CDR1 MNHEY, CDR2 SMNVEV (reference sequence). The CDR3 is 17 residues long. Trimming cost V 9 bases and J 0 bases; bases outside gene matches: 10.

In DNA, the CDR3 is TGTGCCAGCAGTCCACAGGGGGGTGGCAATCAGCCCCAGCATTTT. It translates to CASSPQGGGNQPQHF. The chain employs TRBV28 and TRBJ1-5; 8 nucleotides align to TRBD1. V shed 5 bases, J shed 2 bases, and the junction held 5 bases outside the gene matches. The V gene's germline CDR1 is MDHEN and CDR2 SYDVKM. There are 15 residues in the CDR3.

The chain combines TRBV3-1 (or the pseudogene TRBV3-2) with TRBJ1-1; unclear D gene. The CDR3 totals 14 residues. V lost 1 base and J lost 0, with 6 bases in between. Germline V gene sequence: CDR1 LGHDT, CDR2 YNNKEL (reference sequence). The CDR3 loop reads CASSQGRMNTEAFF. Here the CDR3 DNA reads TGTGCCAGCAGCCAAGGTCGAATGAACACTGAAGCTTTCTTT.